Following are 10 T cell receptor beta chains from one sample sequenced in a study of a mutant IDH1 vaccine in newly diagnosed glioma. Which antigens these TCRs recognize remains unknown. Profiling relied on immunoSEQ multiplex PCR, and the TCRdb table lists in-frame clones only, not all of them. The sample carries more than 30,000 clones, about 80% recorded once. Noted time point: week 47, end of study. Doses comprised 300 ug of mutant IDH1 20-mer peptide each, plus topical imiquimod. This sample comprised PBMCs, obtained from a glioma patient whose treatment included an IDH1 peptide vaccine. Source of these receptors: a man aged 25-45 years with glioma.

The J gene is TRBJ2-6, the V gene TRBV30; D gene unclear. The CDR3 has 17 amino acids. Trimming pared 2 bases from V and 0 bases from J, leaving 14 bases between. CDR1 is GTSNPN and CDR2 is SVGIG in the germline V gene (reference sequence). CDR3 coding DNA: TGTGCCTGGAGTTGGATTCGGCTCGGCTCTGGGGCCAACGTCCTGACTTTC. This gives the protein CAWSWIRLGSGANVLTF.

CDR3 nucleotides: TGTGCCAGCAGGTTAATGGCGGGAGGGGGAGAGACCCAGTACTTC. Translation: CASRLMAGGGETQYF. The chain has TRBV6-1 and TRBJ2-5; 9 bases line up with TRBD2. Germline V gene data show CDR1 as MNHNS and CDR2 as SASEGT. With V trimmed by 6 bases and J by 4 bases, 9 bases remained unmatched. There are 15 residues in the CDR3.

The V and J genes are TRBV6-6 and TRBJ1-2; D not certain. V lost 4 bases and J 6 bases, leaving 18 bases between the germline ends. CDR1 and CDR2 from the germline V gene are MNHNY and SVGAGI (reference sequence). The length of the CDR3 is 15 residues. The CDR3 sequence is CASSSGERLVDGYTF. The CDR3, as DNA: TGTGCCAGCAGTTCGGGTGAACGGTTGGTAGATGGCTACACCTTC.

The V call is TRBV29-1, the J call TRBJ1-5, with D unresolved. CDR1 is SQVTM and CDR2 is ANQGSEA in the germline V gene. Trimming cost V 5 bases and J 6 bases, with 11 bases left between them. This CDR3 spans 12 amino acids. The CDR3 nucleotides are TGCAGCGTTTCTGATCCGGGTCAGCCCCAGCATTTT. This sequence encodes CSVSDPGQPQHF.

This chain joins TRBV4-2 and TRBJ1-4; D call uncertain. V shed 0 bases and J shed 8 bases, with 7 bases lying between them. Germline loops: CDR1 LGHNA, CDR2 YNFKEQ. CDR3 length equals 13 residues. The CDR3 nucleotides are TGTGCCAGCAGCCAAGATTTGGGAGAAAAACTGTTTTTT. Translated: CASSQDLGEKLFF.

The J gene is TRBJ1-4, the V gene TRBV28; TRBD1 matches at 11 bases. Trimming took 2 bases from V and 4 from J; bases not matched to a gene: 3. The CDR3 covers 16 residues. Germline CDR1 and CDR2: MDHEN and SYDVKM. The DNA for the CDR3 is TGTGCCAGCAGTTTACCCGGGACAGGGGGTAATGAAAAACTGTTTTTT. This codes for CASSLPGTGGNEKLFF.

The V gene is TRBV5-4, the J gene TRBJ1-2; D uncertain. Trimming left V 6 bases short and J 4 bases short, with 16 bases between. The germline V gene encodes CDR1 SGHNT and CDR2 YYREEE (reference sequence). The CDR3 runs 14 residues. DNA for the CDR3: TGTGCCAGCATAGACCCCGAGGGCGCCTATGGCTACACCTTC. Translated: CASIDPEGAYGYTF.

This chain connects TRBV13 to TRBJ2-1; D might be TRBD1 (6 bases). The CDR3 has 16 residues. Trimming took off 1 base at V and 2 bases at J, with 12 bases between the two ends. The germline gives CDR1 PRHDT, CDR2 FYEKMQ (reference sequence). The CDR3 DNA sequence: TGTGCCAGCAGCTTAGAGCAGGGGATCCCCTACAATGAGCAGTTCTTC. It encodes CASSLEQGIPYNEQFF.

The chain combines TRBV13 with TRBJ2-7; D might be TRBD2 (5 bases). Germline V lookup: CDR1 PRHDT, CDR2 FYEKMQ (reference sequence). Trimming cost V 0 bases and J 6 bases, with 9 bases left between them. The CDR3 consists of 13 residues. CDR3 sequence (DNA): TGTGCCAGCAGCTTAGGGGTAGGGAGCGAGCAGTACTTC. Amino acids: CASSLGVGSEQYF.

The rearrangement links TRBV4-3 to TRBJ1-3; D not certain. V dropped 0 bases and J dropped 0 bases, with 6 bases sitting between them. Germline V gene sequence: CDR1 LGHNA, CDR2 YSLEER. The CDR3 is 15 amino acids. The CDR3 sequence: CASSQDGSSGNTIYF. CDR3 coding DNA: TGCGCCAGCAGCCAAGATGGGTCCTCTGGAAACACCATATATTTT.